This T cell receptor beta chain was obtained from a study of identifying expanded T cells in peripheral blood. Germline CDR1 and CDR2: SGHNT and YYREEE (reference sequence). Trimming cost V 5 bases and J 0 bases; bases outside gene matches: 5. The CDR3 contains 15 residues. The study's findings and limits: Roughly two-week clone count variance significantly increased as total template count grew.

A word on this clone: Its antigen is unknown.

TCRdb's copy holds only in-frame clones and misses some; the assay was immunoSEQ multiplex PCR. The repertoire holds approximately 92,000 clones, 85% seen once, with roughly 4.4% in the top ten. Sequencing was carried out using blood. This TCR came from a person between 18 and 75 years old in good health. The J gene is TRBJ2-3, the V gene TRBV5-4; 8 bases are a match to TRBD2. CDR3 in amino acids: CASSAGGTSTDTQYF. CDR3 DNA: TGTGCCAGCAGTGCGGGGGGAACTAGCACAGATACGCAGTATTTT.